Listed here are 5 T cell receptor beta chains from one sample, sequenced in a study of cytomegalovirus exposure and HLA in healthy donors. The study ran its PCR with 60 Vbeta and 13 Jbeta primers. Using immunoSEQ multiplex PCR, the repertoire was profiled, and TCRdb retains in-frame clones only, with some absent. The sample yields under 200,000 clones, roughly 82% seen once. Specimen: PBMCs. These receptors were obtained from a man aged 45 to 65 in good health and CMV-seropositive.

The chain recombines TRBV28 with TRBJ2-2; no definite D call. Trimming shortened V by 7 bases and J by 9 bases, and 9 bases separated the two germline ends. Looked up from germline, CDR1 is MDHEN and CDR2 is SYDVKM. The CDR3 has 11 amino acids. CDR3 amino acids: CASKYIRELFF. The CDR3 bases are TGTGCCAGCAAATACATCCGGGAGCTGTTTTTT.

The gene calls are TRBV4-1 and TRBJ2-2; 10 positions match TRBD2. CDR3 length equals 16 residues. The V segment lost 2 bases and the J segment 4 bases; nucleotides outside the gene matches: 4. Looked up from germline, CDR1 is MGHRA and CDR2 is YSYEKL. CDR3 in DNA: TGCGCCAGCAGCCAATCAGCGGGGGGGCTCACCGGGGAGCTGTTTTTT. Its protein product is CASSQSAGGLTGELFF.

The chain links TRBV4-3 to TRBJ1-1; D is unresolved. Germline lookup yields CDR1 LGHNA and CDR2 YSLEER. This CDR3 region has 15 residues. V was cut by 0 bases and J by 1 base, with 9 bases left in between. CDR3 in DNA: TGCGCCAGCAGCCAAGAGTCGCGGGGGAACACTGAAGCTTTCTTT. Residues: CASSQESRGNTEAFF.

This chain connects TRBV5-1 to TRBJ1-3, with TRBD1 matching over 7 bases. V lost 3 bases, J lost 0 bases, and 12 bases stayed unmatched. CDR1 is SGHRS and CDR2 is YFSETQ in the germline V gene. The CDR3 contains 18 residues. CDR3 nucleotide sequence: TGCGCCAGCAGCTCGGGGACAGCGTCCTCCTACTCTGGAAACACCATATATTTT. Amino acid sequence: CASSSGTASSYSGNTIYF. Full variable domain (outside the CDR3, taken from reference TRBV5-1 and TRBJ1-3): KAGVTQTPRYLIKTRGQQVTLSCSPISGHRSVSWYQQTPGQGLQFLFEYFSETQRNKGNFPGRFSGRQFSNSRSEMNVSTLELGDSALYLCASSSGTASSYSGNTIYFGEGSWLTVV.

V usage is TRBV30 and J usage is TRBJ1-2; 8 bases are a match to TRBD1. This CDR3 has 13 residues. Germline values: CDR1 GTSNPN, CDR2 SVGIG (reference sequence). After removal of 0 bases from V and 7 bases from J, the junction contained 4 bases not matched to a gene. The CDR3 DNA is TGTGCCTGGAGTGTACTGACAGGGGTTGGCTACACCTTC. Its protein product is CAWSVLTGVGYTF.